The 13 T cell receptor beta chains listed next were all sequenced from one sample in a study of identical twins. TCRdb reanalysed the 5' RACE reads using MiXCR and keeps one entry per CDR3 protein. The data contain approximately 550,000 distinct CDR3 sequences, approximately 20% of them singletons. These same data were also listed under a study on yellow fever vaccine responses in identical twins.

The sequenced material came from CD4+ T cells sorted from blood. The receptors here all came from a woman aged 18-29 years in good health.

This clonotype was detected a few times. This chain links TRBV20-1 with TRBJ2-2; a weak D match, TRBD2 (5 bases). Trimming pared 0 bases from V and 0 bases from J, leaving 11 bases between. Per germline, CDR1 DFQATT and CDR2 SNEGSKA (reference sequence). The CDR3 runs 16 residues. Here the CDR3 DNA reads TGCAGTGCTAGAGATCCAGGACTTGCGAACACCGGGGAGCTGTTTTTT. Translation gives CSARDPGLANTGELFF.

The V gene is TRBV5-1, the J gene TRBJ1-2; 9 bases are shared with TRBD1. CDR3 size: 15 residues. With 0 bases clipped from V and 8 bases from J, the junction kept 8 bases outside the gene matches. Germline CDR1 SGHRS, CDR2 YFSETQ. As DNA, the CDR3 is TGCGCCAGCAGCTTGGATACGACAGGGGGTGGAGGCTACACCTTC. Amino acids: CASSLDTTGGGGYTF.

The chain couples TRBV6-5 to TRBJ2-2, with 7 nucleotides matching TRBD1. Germline loops: CDR1 MNHEY, CDR2 SVGAGI. The length of the CDR3 is 16 residues. J lost 6 bases, V lost 0 bases, and 7 bases had no gene match. In DNA, the CDR3 is TGTGCCAGCAGTTACTCGGGACAGACTGGCGCCGGGGAGCTGTTTTTT. Translated: CASSYSGQTGAGELFF.

The chain recombines TRBV7-9 with TRBJ2-1; D is unclear. Germline CDR1 reads SEHNR; CDR2 reads FQNEAQ (reference sequence). This CDR3 is built from 15 residues. V lost 7 bases and J 9 bases, leaving 22 bases between the germline ends. In DNA form, the CDR3 reads TGTGCCAGCACCTTGACCAACACGGAAGGCAGTGAGCAGTTCTTC. It yields the protein CASTLTNTEGSEQFF.

This chain uses TRBV28 with TRBJ1-5; no clear D. The CDR3 sequence is 10 residues long. Germline V gene lookup returns CDR1 MDHEN and CDR2 SYDVKM. Trimming took off 10 bases at V and 9 bases at J, with 10 bases between the two ends. CDR3 sequence reads: CATRSGPQHF. The CDR3 nucleotides are TGTGCCACCCGAAGCGGGCCCCAGCATTTT.

V is TRBV7-7 and J is TRBJ2-1; D not resolved. This CDR3 region has 13 residues. CDR1 is SSHAT, CDR2 FNYEAQ, per germline (reference sequence). The V gene lost 1 base and the J gene lost 5 bases, with 6 bases spanning the gap. The DNA of the CDR3 is TGTGCCAGCAGCTTAGGGACGAACAATGAGCAGTTCTTC. It is translated as CASSLGTNNEQFF.

In DNA, the CDR3 is TGTGCCAGCAGCCAAGGGACAAGAGCGCAAGAGACCCAGTACTTC. It is translated as CASSQGTRAQETQYF. The chain uses TRBV4-2 and TRBJ2-5, with D maybe TRBD1 (5 bases). The V end lost 1 base, the J end lost 2 bases, and 11 bases lay between the germline ends. The CDR3 totals 15 residues. Germline lookup yields CDR1 LGHNA and CDR2 YNFKEQ.

The sample holds a few counts of this clonotype. The V call is TRBV20-1, the J call TRBJ2-3, with D unresolved. Trimming removed 3 bases from V and 0 bases from J, with 4 bases in between. Germline V lookup: CDR1 DFQATT, CDR2 SNEGSKA (reference sequence). CDR3 length equals 12 residues. CDR3 sequence (DNA): TGCAGTGCTAGGGGGAGCACAGATACGCAGTATTTT. The encoded protein is CSARGSTDTQYF.

The chain couples TRBV5-1 to TRBJ2-1, with TRBD1 as a possible D gene (5 bases). Deletions cut 0 bases from V and 4 bases from J, with 14 bases between. CDR3 length equals 16 residues. Germline CDR1 reads SGHRS; CDR2 reads YFSETQ. For the CDR3, the DNA is TGCGCCAGCAGCTTGGTTGGCAGGGAAGAGTACAATGAGCAGTTCTTC. Protein sequence: CASSLVGREEYNEQFF.

This clonotype was counted between two and nine times. This chain joins TRBV28 and TRBJ2-5; D remains ambiguous. Germline CDR1 and CDR2: MDHEN and SYDVKM. This CDR3 has 15 residues. V shed 1 base and J shed 2 bases, with 11 bases lying between them. The CDR3 region is CASSLFSMGQETQYF. The DNA for the CDR3 is TGTGCCAGCAGTTTATTTAGCATGGGGCAAGAGACCCAGTACTTC.

This clonotype was counted ten times or more. V usage is TRBV4-1 and J usage is TRBJ2-1, with D possibly matching TRBD2 (6 bases). The CDR3 covers 16 residues. Germline assignment: CDR1 MGHRA and CDR2 YSYEKL. Trimming removed 3 bases from V and 4 bases from J, with 16 bases in between. This CDR3 is CASSQGPGLSYNEQFF. In DNA, the CDR3 is TGCGCCAGCAGCCAGGGACCGGGACTGAGTTACAATGAGCAGTTCTTC.

V usage is TRBV24-1 and J usage is TRBJ2-2, with D perhaps TRBD2 (6 bases). V was trimmed by 1 base and J by 5 bases, leaving 10 bases between them. The CDR3 has 15 residues. Germline CDR1 KGHDR, CDR2 SFDVKD. The CDR3 loop is CATSDFGGNTGELFF. CDR3 coding DNA: TGTGCCACCAGTGATTTTGGGGGGAATACCGGGGAGCTGTTTTTT.

A few counts support this clonotype. This chain connects TRBV20-1 to TRBJ1-1; 8 bases are shared with TRBD1. Germline V gene data show CDR1 as DFQATT and CDR2 as SNEGSKA (reference sequence). V was pared by 4 bases and J by 6 bases, with 7 bases of the junction left unmatched. The CDR3 runs 13 residues. CDR3 amino acids: CSATLPGGPEAFF. In DNA, the CDR3 is TGCAGTGCTACCCTCCCAGGGGGCCCTGAAGCTTTCTTT.